This paragraph reports one TCR beta chain. Clones were read by immunoSEQ multiplex PCR, and TCRdb kept only the in-frame ones, dropping some. Of 140,000 to 150,000 clones listed, 88% are singletons. This record belongs to a study of blood T cell repertoires in COVID-19. Background on the study: COVID-19 samples, acute and convalescent, were from the United States, Italy and Spain.

CDR3 size: 16 residues. The germline CDR1 and CDR2 sequences are MDHEN and SYDVKM. V was pared by 7 bases and J by 5 bases, with 13 bases of the junction left unmatched. The sequenced sample was peripheral blood. This TCR derives from a man between 65 and 85 years old with acute or convalescent COVID-19. The chain links TRBV28 to TRBJ2-1, with 8 positions matching TRBD1. CDR3 nucleotides: TGTGCCAGCATCAACCCCTTTGGGACAGGTAACAATGAGCAGTTCTTC. It is translated as CASINPFGTGNNEQFF.